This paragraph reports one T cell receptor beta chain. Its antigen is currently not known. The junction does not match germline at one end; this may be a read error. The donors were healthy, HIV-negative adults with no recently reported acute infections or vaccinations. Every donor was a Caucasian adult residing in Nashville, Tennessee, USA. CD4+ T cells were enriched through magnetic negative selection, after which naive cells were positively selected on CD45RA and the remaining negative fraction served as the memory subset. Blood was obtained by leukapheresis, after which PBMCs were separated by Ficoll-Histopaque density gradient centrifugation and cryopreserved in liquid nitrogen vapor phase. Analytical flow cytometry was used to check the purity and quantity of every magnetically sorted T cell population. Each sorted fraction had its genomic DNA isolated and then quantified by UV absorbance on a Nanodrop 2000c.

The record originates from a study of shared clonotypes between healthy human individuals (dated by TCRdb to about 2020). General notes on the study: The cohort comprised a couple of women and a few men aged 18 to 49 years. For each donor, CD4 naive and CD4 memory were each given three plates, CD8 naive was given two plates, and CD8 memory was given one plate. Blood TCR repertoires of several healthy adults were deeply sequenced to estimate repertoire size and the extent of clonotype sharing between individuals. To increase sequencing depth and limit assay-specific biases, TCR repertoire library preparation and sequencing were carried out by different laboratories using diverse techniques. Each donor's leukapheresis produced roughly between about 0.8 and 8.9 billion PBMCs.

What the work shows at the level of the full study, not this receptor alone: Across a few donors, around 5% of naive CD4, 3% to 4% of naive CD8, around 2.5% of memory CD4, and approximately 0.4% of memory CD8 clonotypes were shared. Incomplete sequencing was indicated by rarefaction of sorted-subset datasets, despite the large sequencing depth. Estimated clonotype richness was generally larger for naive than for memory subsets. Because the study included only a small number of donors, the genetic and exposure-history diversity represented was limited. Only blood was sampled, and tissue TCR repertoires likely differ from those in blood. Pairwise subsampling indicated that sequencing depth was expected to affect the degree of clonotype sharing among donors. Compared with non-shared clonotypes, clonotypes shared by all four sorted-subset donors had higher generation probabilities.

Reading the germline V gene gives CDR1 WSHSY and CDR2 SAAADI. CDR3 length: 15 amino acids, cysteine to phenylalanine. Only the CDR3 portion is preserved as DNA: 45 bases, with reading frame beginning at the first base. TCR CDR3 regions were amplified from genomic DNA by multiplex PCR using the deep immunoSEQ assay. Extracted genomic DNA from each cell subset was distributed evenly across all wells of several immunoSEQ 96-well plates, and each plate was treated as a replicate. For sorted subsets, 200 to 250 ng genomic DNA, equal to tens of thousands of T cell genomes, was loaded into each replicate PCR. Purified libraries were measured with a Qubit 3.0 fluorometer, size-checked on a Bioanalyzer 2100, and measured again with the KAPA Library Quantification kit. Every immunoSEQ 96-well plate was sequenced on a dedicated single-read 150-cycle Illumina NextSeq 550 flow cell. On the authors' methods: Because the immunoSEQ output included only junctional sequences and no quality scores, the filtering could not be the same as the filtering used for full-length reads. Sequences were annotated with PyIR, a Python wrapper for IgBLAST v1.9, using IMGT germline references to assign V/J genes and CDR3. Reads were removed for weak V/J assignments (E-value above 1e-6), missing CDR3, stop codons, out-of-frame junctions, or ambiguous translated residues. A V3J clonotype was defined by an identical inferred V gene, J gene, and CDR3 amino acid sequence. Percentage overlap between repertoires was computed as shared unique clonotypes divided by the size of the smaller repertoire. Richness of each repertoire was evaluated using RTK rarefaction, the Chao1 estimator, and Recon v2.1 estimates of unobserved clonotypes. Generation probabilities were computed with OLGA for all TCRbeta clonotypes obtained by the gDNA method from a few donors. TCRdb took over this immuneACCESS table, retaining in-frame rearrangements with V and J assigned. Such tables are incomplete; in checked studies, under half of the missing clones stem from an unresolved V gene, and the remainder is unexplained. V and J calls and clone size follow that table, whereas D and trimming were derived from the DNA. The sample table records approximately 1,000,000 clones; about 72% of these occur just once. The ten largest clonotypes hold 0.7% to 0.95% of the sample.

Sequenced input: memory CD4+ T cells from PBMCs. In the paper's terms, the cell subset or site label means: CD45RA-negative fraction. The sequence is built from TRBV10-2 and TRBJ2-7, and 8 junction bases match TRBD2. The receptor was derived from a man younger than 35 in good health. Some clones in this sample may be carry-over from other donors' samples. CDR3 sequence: CASMLQTGTSYAQYF. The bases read TGCGCCAGCATGTTACAAACCGGGACTAGTTACGCGCAGTACTTC.